The rows below give T cell receptor beta chains drawn from one sample of a study of T cells after posttransplantation cyclophosphamide. TCRdb keeps only in-frame clones here, not all; method: immunoSEQ multiplex PCR. The sample presents about 24,000 clones, none singletons. Input material: PBMCs. These TCRs come from an older woman in good health, CMV-negative, and a related stem cell transplant donor. The CDR3 runs from the conserved cysteine through the conserved F or W. D genes are given only for firm matches. The listing skips clone size in some rows; elsewhere it reads once, few, many or a size class.

D gene,V gene,J gene,clone size,CDR3 DNA,CDR3 protein
.,TRBV10-3,TRBJ2-2,many,TGTGCCATCAGTGAGTCGGTCCGCGCCGGGGAGCTGTTTTTT,CAISESVRAGELFF
TRBD2,TRBV11-1,TRBJ2-1,many,TGTGCCAGCAGCGCGGGACTAGCGTTCAATGAGCAGTTCTTC,CASSAGLAFNEQFF
.,TRBV6-6,TRBJ1-1,many,TGTGCCAGCAGTTCTCTCCGGGACACGAACACTGAAGCTTTCTTT,CASSSLRDTNTEAFF
TRBD1,TRBV28,TRBJ2-5,many,TGTGCCAGCAGTTTAGGGACAGGGCTCCAAGAGACCCAGTACTTC,CASSLGTGLQETQYF
TRBD1,TRBV6-5,TRBJ1-2,many,TGTGCCAGCAGAACAACAGGGGGCACCTATGGCTACACCTTC,CASRTTGGTYGYTF
TRBD2,TRBV7-9,TRBJ2-1,.,TGTGCCAGCAGCTTAGGCCCGGGACTAACGAATTTAGAGCAGTTCTTC,CASSLGPGLTNLEQFF
TRBD2,TRBV6-5,TRBJ2-1,many,TGTGCCAGCAGTTATACTTTACTAGCGGGAAACGATGAGCAGTTCTTC,CASSYTLLAGNDEQFF
TRBD1,TRBV27,TRBJ2-1,.,TGTGCCAGCAGTTTAAGTCAGGGGGCCTACAATGAGCAGTTCTTC,CASSLSQGAYNEQFF
.,TRBV30,TRBJ1-2,few,TGTGCCTGGAGCCCCCAGGCCTTGGGCTACACCTTC,CAWSPQALGYTF
.,TRBV7-8,TRBJ1-5,many,TGTGCCAGCAGCTTAGTCGGGATTCAGCCCCAGCATTTT,CASSLVGIQPQHF
TRBD1,TRBV19,TRBJ2-4,many,TGTGCCACCTCGCGGGGACAGGAGAAAAACATTCAGTACTTC,CATSRGQEKNIQYF
.,TRBV5-4,TRBJ2-1,many,TGTGCCAGCAGCCCGGGCGGGGCAAAAGAGCAGTTCTTC,CASSPGGAKEQFF
.,TRBV29-1,TRBJ2-7,.,TGCAGCGTTGGGGGACGGGACTACGAGCAGTACTTC,CSVGGRDYEQYF
.,TRBV7-2,TRBJ1-5,many,TGTGCCAGCAGCTTAGGGGGCTCAAGCAATCAGCCCCAGCATTTT,CASSLGGSSNQPQHF
.,TRBV18,TRBJ2-5,few,TGTGCCAGCTCACCCCTCGGGACATCAGAGACCCAGTACTTC,CASSPLGTSETQYF
.,TRBV28,TRBJ2-3,many,TGTGCCAGCAGTTCCTCTTTCGGGGATACGCAGTATTTT,CASSSSFGDTQYF